Below are 5 T cell receptor beta chains sequenced from a single sample in a study of regulatory T cells in long-lasting Graves disease. Arm-PCR of CDR3 regions and iRepertoire HTBI primers were the basis on which TCR beta libraries were built. TCRdb re-analysed the multiplex PCR reads in MiXCR, keeping a single row per CDR3 protein. The sample has 500,000 or so distinct CDR3 sequences, about 16% seen once; the top ten hold 25%. Time point defined: newly diagnosed GD, antithyroid drugs for less than 3 months. PBMC RNA was the source of the TCR library. These data were also filed under a second study, of T cells in Graves' hyperthyroidism and ophthalmopathy.

The input for sequencing was peripheral blood mononuclear cells (PBMCs), taken at new diagnosis, from a patient treated with antithyroid drugs. The receptor source for this set is a woman aged 35-65 years with Graves disease.

The chain employs TRBV5-7 and TRBJ1-1; the D gene is possibly TRBD1 (5 bases). TRBV5-7 is an ORF, and what it does is uncertain. The CDR3 covers 14 residues. Trimming took 2 bases from V and 2 from J, leaving 10 bases between them. The CDR3 loop is CASSLQEKNTEAFF. For the CDR3, the DNA is TGTGCCAGCAGCTTACAGGAGAAAAACACTGAAGCTTTCTTT.

This rearrangement joins TRBV9 to TRBJ2-1; no reliable D call. Trimming stripped 4 bases from V and 0 bases from J, with 11 bases between. The germline gives CDR1 SGDLS, CDR2 YYNGEE. There are 15 residues in the CDR3. CDR3 DNA: TGTGCCAGCAGCTATGGCCTAGGCTCCTACAATGAGCAGTTCTTC. Encoded protein: CASSYGLGSYNEQFF. The full variable domain, completed using reference TRBV9 and TRBJ2-1, is DSGVTQTPKHLITATGQRVTLRCSPRSGDLSVYWYQQSLDQGLQFLIQYYNGEERAKGNILERFSAQQFPDLHSELNLSSLELGDSALYFCASSYGLGSYNEQFFGPGTRLTVL.

This clonotype has more than one count but fewer than ten. The chain has TRBV6-1 and TRBJ1-2; possible D gene TRBD1, 5 bases. CDR1 and CDR2 from the germline V gene are MNHNS and SASEGT. CDR3 size: 19 residues. Trimming stripped 5 bases from V and 1 base from J, with 26 bases between. In DNA form, the CDR3 reads TGTGCCAGCAGTATCGGGACCCATCTTTTGAGACAATTTAACTATGGCTACACCTTC. Protein product: CASSIGTHLLRQFNYGYTF.

This clonotype was observed a handful of times. The chain joins TRBV9 to TRBJ2-5; 8 bases align to TRBD1. Looked up from germline, CDR1 is SGDLS and CDR2 is YYNGEE. The CDR3 contains 16 residues. V lost 3 bases to trimming and J lost 5 bases; unmatched junction nucleotides: 12. The CDR3 region is CASSAFPPGQVETQYF. The DNA for the CDR3 is TGTGCCAGCAGCGCGTTCCCTCCGGGACAGGTGGAGACCCAGTACTTC.

V gene TRBV19 combines with J gene TRBJ2-2; D not resolved. This CDR3 comprises 13 residues. CDR1 is LNHDA, CDR2 SQIVND, per germline (reference sequence). V shed 10 bases and J shed 2 bases, with 11 bases lying between them. DNA for the CDR3: TGTGCCACCCGACGGAGAAACACCGGGGAGCTGTTTTTT. Translating it yields CATRRRNTGELFF.